The rows below give T cell receptor beta chains drawn from one sample of a study of T-cell memory formation after mild COVID-19. Via MiXCR, TCRdb re-called the 5' RACE reads, giving one row per CDR3 protein. The sample includes around 250,000 distinct CDR3 sequences, around 10% seen only once; the top ten take roughly a fifth. Sequenced: PBMCs or a T cell subset sorted from them (not recorded which). The source of these receptors is a man aged 18 to 30 who had mild COVID-19 (a few samples of this study predate the infection). Cell type and time point are not known. Each CDR3 is given with its conserved first and last residue.

11	TRBV29-1	TRBJ1-2	CSGQSSYGYTF
17	TRBV6-1	TRBJ2-1	CASSDSVGPGQGNEQFF
19	TRBV20-1	TRBJ2-1	CSARPGLLTSGGDYNEQFF
16	TRBV7-9	TRBJ2-1	CASSPTGTSGYNEQFF
16	TRBV5-1	TRBJ2-1	CASSLPLAGGHNEQFF
15	TRBV9	TRBJ1-2	CASSPSPAGLLGYTF
16	TRBV20-1	TRBJ2-7	CSASGLTQGTSHEQYF
12	TRBV18	TRBJ2-1	CASSPSSDEQFF
16	TRBV5-6	TRBJ2-4	CASSLMAGVYPNIQYF
12	TRBV2	TRBJ1-5	CASRASNQPQHF
15	TRBV3-1	TRBJ1-2	CASSHAGTGPLGYTF
12	TRBV5-1	TRBJ1-2	CASSADRDGYTF
14	TRBV13	TRBJ2-3	CASSLPRSTSTQYF
15	TRBV7-9	TRBJ2-5	CASSFALGGSETQYF
14	TRBV10-1	TRBJ2-1	CASSERGEYNEQFF
13	TRBV29-1	TRBJ2-3	CSVTTGRRDTQYF
14	TRBV6-5	TRBJ1-2	CASSYSPDGYGYTF
13	TRBV10-2	TRBJ2-3	CATGLAPPDTQYF
16	TRBV7-8	TRBJ1-4	CASSSYRAQRREKLFF
15	TRBV11-2	TRBJ2-3	CASSRVVASTDTQYF
14	TRBV24-1	TRBJ2-7	CATSETGTSYEQYF
15	TRBV3-1	TRBJ1-4	CASSPNIATNEKLFF
19	TRBV4-3	TRBJ1-1	CASSPHSGGQGYSNTEAFF
14	TRBV12-3/TRBV12-4	TRBJ2-2	CASIWEQNTGELFF
13	TRBV24-1	TRBJ1-5	CATGGQLNQPQHF
14	TRBV4-3	TRBJ1-2	CASSPTGRSGGYTF
13	TRBV27	TRBJ1-2	CASSPGGEYGYTF
13	TRBV19	TRBJ2-3	CASSPSSENTQYF
11	TRBV20-1	TRBJ2-3	CSAHPGLAQYF
16	TRBV5-1	TRBJ1-6	CASSLEAGGFYTPLHF
14	TRBV5-6	TRBJ1-6	CASSPRTGASPLHF
18	TRBV5-5	TRBJ2-1	CASSFLAMWGSSYNEQFF
13	TRBV28	TRBJ1-2	CASRAPSNHGYTF
14	TRBV20-1	TRBJ1-1	CSARSQLNRDTAFF
15	TRBV5-4	TRBJ2-3	CASPGEPGGTDTQYF
13	TRBV5-6	TRBJ2-3	CASSPGFTDTQYF
15	TRBV7-6	TRBJ2-7	CASSSPYARGNEQYF
15	TRBV12-3/TRBV12-4	TRBJ2-1	CASRPGQGVYNEQFF
14	TRBV4-3	TRBJ2-1	CASSQEGWGNEQFF
13	TRBV12-3/TRBV12-4	TRBJ2-1	CASSPSSRGEQFF